This TCR beta chain appears in the sequencing data of a study of T cells in women clearing cervical HPV infection. TCR beta CDR3 amplified by multiplex PCR from roughly 1,100 ng genomic DNA. Generated by immunoSEQ multiplex PCR, the TCRdb table keeps only in-frame clones and is missing some. The ten most abundant clones cover 7.8% of a sample with roughly 30,000 clones. V was pared by 0 bases and J by 3 bases, with 2 bases of the junction left unmatched. Germline V CDR1 and CDR2: SGHDT, YYEEEE. The CDR3 has 15 residues. Concerning this clone: The read falls 3 residues short of the CDR3 end, and the missing part is taken from the germline J gene.

The chain couples TRBV5-6 to TRBJ1-4; 7 positions agree with TRBD1. Sample: blood buffy coat. This receptor was obtained from a woman between 18 and 70 years old with a cervical HPV16 infection that either progressed to CIN3+ or cleared (not recorded which). Incomplete CDR3 DNA: TGTGCCAGCAGCTTGGGGGGACAGCCTAATGAAAAA. The encoded protein is CASSLGGQPNEK. The full CDR3 protein reads CASSLGGQPNEKLFF.